These T cell receptor beta chains were read from a single sample in a study of T cells in Graves' hyperthyroidism and ophthalmopathy. TCRdb called the multiplex PCR reads again in MiXCR, with one record for every CDR3 protein. The sample lists about 740,000 distinct CDR3 sequences, less than 15% seen once, with 10% in the top ten. The sample consisted of blood. These receptors were taken from a young woman with Graves' hyperthyroidism. The CDR3 runs from the conserved cysteine through the conserved F or W.

TRBJ1-5	TRBV28	CASGMQGAGNQPQHF
TRBJ2-1	TRBV20-1	CSAVGLRGVHQNEQFF
TRBJ2-7	TRBV20-1	CSAPAAGAYEQYF
TRBJ1-1	TRBV18	CASSPPGTDNTEAFF
TRBJ1-5	TRBV4-3	CASSQEWYAGSNQPQHF
TRBJ2-7	TRBV9	CASTPVSGSKYEQYF
TRBJ1-4	TRBV2	CASNGGQGNEKLFF
TRBJ2-7	TRBV29-1	CSCGRADSYEQYF
TRBJ2-7	TRBV7-2	CASRRDRTYEQYF
TRBJ2-3	TRBV12-3/TRBV12-4	CASSLRGATTDTQYF
TRBJ2-5	TRBV5-6	CASSLRSLGGETQYF
TRBJ2-1	TRBV29-1	CSVEPYGEQFF
TRBJ1-2	TRBV27	CASSLRDSLKGYTF
TRBJ2-7	TRBV4-2	CASSQDYRYEQYF
TRBJ2-2	TRBV9	CASSVRGLAEVTGELFF
TRBJ2-6	TRBV2	CASSGRLTGANVLTF
TRBJ2-2	TRBV29-1	CSVPSGANTGELFF
TRBJ2-1	TRBV6-1	CASSDPLSGTYNEQFF
TRBJ2-7	TRBV5-1	CASSLQARTSSFYEQYF
TRBJ2-1	TRBV11-2	CASSYLRVDKGAYNEQFF
TRBJ2-7	TRBV3-1	CASSVRFGDSRSYEQYF
TRBJ1-5	TRBV28	CASSPSVEPQHF
TRBJ2-1	TRBV2	CASSWTIYYNEQFF
TRBJ2-5	TRBV28	CASSFPETGLTQTQYF
TRBJ2-7	TRBV3-1	CASSRYSGSSYEQYF
TRBJ2-3	TRBV6-1	CASSALMGGDTQYF
TRBJ2-5	TRBV12-3/TRBV12-4	CASSPGRRFETQYF
TRBJ2-3	TRBV7-6	CASSLGGSGDADTQYF
TRBJ1-4	TRBV9	CASSVDGTKGEKPFF
TRBJ2-1	TRBV4-2	CASSPGSGVSSYNEQFF
TRBJ2-3	TRBV6-1	CASSRWGDTQYF
TRBJ2-1	TRBV7-9	CASSLGGLGHNEQFF
TRBJ2-1	TRBV11-3	CASSEGTGGYNEQFF
TRBJ2-5	TRBV27	CASSLSFASDTQYF
TRBJ2-3	TRBV30	CAWTYSSTDTQYF
TRBJ2-3	TRBV12-3/TRBV12-4	CASSLATASTDTQYF
TRBJ2-1	TRBV5-4	CASSLRLAGFNEQFF
TRBJ2-1	TRBV27	CATHSAETGQFF
TRBJ2-7	TRBV28	CASRIPTSRIYEQYF
TRBJ2-2	TRBV6-5	CASSYRGRADTGELFF
TRBJ1-5	TRBV19	CASSIGFRRSNQPQHF
TRBJ1-1	TRBV7-6	CASSLDSGLNTEAFF
TRBJ2-1	TRBV6-1	CASSEAPLINEQFF
TRBJ1-2	TRBV5-1	CASSQAEGYYGYTF
TRBJ1-2	TRBV3-1	CASGQGAKVGGYTF
TRBJ2-3	TRBV7-3	CASSSGLAGVTDTQYF
TRBJ2-7	TRBV2	CASNRQSIYEQYF
TRBJ2-4	TRBV9	CASSGQKNIQYF
TRBJ1-1	TRBV20-1	CSAKDRIVGNTEAFF
TRBJ2-3	TRBV7-9	CASSRLAGGGGADTQYF
TRBJ2-1	TRBV4-2	CASSRPSGGDEQFF
TRBJ1-5	TRBV28	CASSLASQPQHF
TRBJ2-1	TRBV12-3/TRBV12-4	CASRLQAGEYNEQFF
TRBJ1-1	TRBV7-9	CASSLGRGVNTEAFF
TRBJ1-4	TRBV18	CASSPRSQGLDEKLFF